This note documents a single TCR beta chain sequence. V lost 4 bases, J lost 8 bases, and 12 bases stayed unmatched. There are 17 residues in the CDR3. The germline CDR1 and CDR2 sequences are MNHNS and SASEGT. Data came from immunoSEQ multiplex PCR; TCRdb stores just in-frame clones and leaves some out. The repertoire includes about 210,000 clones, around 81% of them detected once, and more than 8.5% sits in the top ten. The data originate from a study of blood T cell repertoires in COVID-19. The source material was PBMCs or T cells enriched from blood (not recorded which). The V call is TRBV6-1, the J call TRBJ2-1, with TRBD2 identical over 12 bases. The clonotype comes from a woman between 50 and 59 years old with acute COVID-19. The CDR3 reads CASSGKRLAGVYDEQFF. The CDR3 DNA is TGTGCCAGCAGTGGAAAAAGACTAGCGGGAGTTTACGATGAGCAGTTCTTC.